These T cell receptor beta chains were read from a single sample in a study of cytomegalovirus exposure and HLA in healthy donors. The assay was immunoSEQ multiplex PCR, and TCRdb's table has in-frame clones only and misses some. The sample lists about 140,000 clones; roughly 9.4% were seen once. Input material: PBMCs. The receptors shown here come from a male donor in good health and CMV-seronegative. CDR3s include the opening cysteine and the closing phenylalanine or tryptophan. A D gene is named only where the DNA matches it firmly. Part of the rows lack a size; the others show once, few, many or a class for expanded clones.

cdr3_aa cdr3_nt v_call d_call j_call clone_size
CASSPPERIYGYTF TGTGCCAGCTCACCACCAGAGCGGATCTATGGCTACACCTTC TRBV18 - TRBJ1-2 few
CASSYSMGGNTGELFF TGTGCCAGCAGTTACTCGATGGGGGGGAACACCGGGGAGCTGTTTTTT TRBV6-5 - TRBJ2-2 -
CASSSDRGSNTEAFF TGTGCCAGCAGTTCGGACAGGGGGTCGAACACTGAAGCTTTCTTT TRBV27 TRBD1 TRBJ1-1 few
CASSGSTGIQRYTF TGTGCCAGCAGTGGGTCGACAGGGATTCAGCGCTACACCTTC TRBV6-1 TRBD1 TRBJ1-2 few
CASSSGLRRTGELFF TGTGCCAGCAGCTCGGGTCTGCGGAGGACCGGGGAGCTGTTTTTT TRBV7-2 - TRBJ2-2 few
CASSYQGAEQYF TGTGCCAGCAGTTATCAGGGGGCCGAGCAGTACTTC TRBV5-6 TRBD1 TRBJ2-7 few
CASSLGSGVVEEQFF TGCGCCAGCAGCTTGGGTAGCGGGGTGGTTGAAGAGCAGTTCTTC TRBV5-1 TRBD2 TRBJ2-1 -
CASSAGDISYEQYF TGTGCCAGCAGTGCGGGGGACATATCCTACGAGCAGTACTTC TRBV6-5 - TRBJ2-7 -
CASRPRQLTDTQYF TGTGCCAGCAGACCCCGACAGCTCACAGATACGCAGTATTTT TRBV6-5 - TRBJ2-3 few
CASSTGQPPNTGELFF TGTGCCAGCTCAACGGGACAGCCACCGAACACCGGGGAGCTGTTTTTT TRBV18 TRBD1 TRBJ2-2 -
CASSDSLTGLVPYEQYF TGTGCCAGCAGTGACTCCCTTACGGGACTAGTTCCTTACGAGCAGTACTTC TRBV6-4 TRBD2 TRBJ2-7 -
CASSLEVASYEQYF TGTGCCAGCAGTCTAGAAGTGGCGAGCTACGAGCAGTACTTC TRBV2 - TRBJ2-7 few
CASSSPGTGPLGYNSPLHF TGTGCCAGCAGCTCACCCGGGACAGGACCCCTTGGCTATAATTCACCTCTCCACTTT TRBV11-1 TRBD1 TRBJ1-6 few
CASSKGDEGRAGGNQPQHF TGTGCCAGCAGCAAAGGTGATGAGGGTCGGGCGGGAGGCAATCAGCCCCAGCATTTT TRBV21-1 - TRBJ1-5 -
CASSMGPWGGEKLFF TGTGCCAGTAGTATGGGACCGTGGGGAGGAGAGAAACTGTTTTTT TRBV19 - TRBJ1-4 few
CASSLMGGLGGYTF TGTGCCAGCAGCTTAATGGGGGGGCTCGGTGGCTACACCTTC TRBV7-6 - TRBJ1-2 few
CASSQAAGTGGRNSPLHF TGCGCCAGCAGCCAAGCTGCGGGGACAGGGGGTAGGAATTCACCCCTCCACTTT TRBV4-1 TRBD1 TRBJ1-6 -
CASRGAPGFGEKLFF TGTGCCAGCAGGGGGGCACCCGGATTCGGTGAAAAACTGTTTTTT TRBV28 - TRBJ1-4 few
CASSNGCGNTIYF TGTGCCAGCTCGAACGGTTGTGGAAACACCATATATTTT TRBV6-4 - TRBJ1-3 few
CASSFVGFSTDTQYF TGTGCCAGCAGTTTTGTCGGTTTTAGCACAGATACGCAGTATTTT TRBV27 - TRBJ2-3 -
CASSMVGAAEAFF TGTGCCAGTAGTATGGTAGGGGCTGCTGAAGCTTTCTTT TRBV19 - TRBJ1-1 -
CASSVIRRGTDTQYF TGTGCCAGCAGTGTAATCCGGAGGGGCACAGATACGCAGTATTTT TRBV2 - TRBJ2-3 -
CASSVGTDRRTNEKLFF TGTGCCAGCAGCGTAGGGACAGACCGTCGAACTAATGAAAAACTGTTTTTT TRBV9 - TRBJ1-4 few
CASSGTSGRRYEQYF TGTGCCAGCAGTGGAACTAGCGGGAGAAGATACGAGCAGTACTTC TRBV6-5 TRBD2 TRBJ2-7 -
CASSLQGSYEQYF TGTGCCAGCAGCTTGCAGGGCTCCTACGAGCAGTACTTC TRBV5-6 - TRBJ2-7 -
CAWSPGTGLTDTQYF TGTGCCTGGAGCCCGGGGACAGGGCTGACAGATACGCAGTATTTT TRBV30 TRBD1 TRBJ2-3 few
CASSSNTAGQGALEAQYF TGTGCCAGCAGCTCGAACACAGCCGGACAGGGGGCGCTTGAGGCGCAGTATTTT TRBV7-6 TRBD1 TRBJ2-3 -
CASRRSGTGEFGEAFF TGTGCCAGTAGGAGATCCGGGACAGGGGAATTTGGGGAAGCTTTCTTT TRBV19 TRBD1 TRBJ1-1 -
CASSQGRTGSNSPLHF TGCGCCAGCAGCCAAGGGCGGACAGGCAGTAATTCACCCCTCCACTTT TRBV4-3 TRBD1 TRBJ1-6 -